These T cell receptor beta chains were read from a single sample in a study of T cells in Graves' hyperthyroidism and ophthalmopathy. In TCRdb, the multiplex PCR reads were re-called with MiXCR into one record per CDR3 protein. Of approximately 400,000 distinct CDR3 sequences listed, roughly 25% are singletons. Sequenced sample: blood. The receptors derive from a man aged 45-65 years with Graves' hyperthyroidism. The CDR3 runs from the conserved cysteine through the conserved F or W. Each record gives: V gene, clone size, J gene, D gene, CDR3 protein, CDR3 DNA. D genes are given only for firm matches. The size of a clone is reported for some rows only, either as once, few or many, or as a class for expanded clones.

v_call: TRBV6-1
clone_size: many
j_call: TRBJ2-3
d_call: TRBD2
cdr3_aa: CAAMTSGIKDTQYF
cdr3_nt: TGTGCCGCCATGACTAGCGGGATTAAAGATACGCAGTATTTT

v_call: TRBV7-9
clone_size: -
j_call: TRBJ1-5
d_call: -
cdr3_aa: CASSLIGGGQPQHF
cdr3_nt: TGTGCCAGCAGCCTAATCGGGGGCGGTCAGCCCCAGCATTTT

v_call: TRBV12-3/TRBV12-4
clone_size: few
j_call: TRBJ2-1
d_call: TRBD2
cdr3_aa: CASSSYSGGSDEQFF
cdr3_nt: TGTGCCAGTAGTTCTTACAGCGGGGGGTCGGATGAGCAGTTCTTC

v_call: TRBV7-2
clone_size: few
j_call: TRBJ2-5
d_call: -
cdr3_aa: CASSPRDWSQETRYF
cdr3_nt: TGTGCCAGCAGCCCCCGGGACTGGAGCCAAGAGACCCGGTACTTC

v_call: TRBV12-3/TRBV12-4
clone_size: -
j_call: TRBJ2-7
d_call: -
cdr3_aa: CASSLVTTQGEQYF
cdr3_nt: TGTGCCAGCAGTTTAGTGACTACCCAGGGGGAGCAGTACTTC

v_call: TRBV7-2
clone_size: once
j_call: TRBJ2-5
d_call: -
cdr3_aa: CASSSQGQSGETQYF
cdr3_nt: TGTGCCAGCAGCTCGCAGGGGCAGAGTGGAGAGACCCAGTACTTC

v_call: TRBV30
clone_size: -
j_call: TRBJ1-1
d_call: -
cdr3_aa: CAWLGSRTEALF
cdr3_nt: TGTGCCTGGCTGGGGTCGAGGACTGAAGCTCTCTTT

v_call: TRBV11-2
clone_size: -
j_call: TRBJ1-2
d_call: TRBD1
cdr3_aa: CASSFSDRGGGYTF
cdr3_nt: TGTGCCAGCAGCTTTTCGGACAGGGGCGGGGGCTACACCTTC

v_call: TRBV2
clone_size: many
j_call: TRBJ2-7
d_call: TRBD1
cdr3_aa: CASGERQGASFYEQYF
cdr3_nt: TGTGCCAGCGGGGAACGACAGGGGGCGTCTTTTTACGAGCAGTACTTC

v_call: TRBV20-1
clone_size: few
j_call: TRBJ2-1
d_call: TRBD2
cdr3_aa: CSARDLTSGSTYNEQFF
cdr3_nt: TGCAGTGCTAGAGATTTGACTAGCGGGAGCACGTACAATGAGCAGTTCTTC

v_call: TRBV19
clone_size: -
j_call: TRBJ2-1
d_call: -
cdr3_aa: CASSRNFEGEQFF
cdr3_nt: TGTGCCAGTAGTAGAAACTTTGAGGGAGAGCAGTTCTTC

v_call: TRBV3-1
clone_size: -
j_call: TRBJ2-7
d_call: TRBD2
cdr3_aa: CASSPGLASGNGEQYF
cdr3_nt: TGTGCCAGCAGCCCCGGGCTGGCTAGCGGGAATGGCGAGCAGTACTTC

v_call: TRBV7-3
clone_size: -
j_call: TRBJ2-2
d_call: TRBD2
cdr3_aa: CASSLRTSGSYTGELFF
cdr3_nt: TGTGCCAGCAGCTTGAGGACTAGCGGGAGTTACACCGGGGAGCTGTTTTTT

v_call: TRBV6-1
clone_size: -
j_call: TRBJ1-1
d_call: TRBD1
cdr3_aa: CASIPGQPSRGAFF
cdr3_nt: TGTGCCAGCATCCCGGGACAGCCTAGTAGGGGAGCTTTCTTT

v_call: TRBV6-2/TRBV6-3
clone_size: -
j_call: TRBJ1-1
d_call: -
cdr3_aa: CASSYQKPEAFF
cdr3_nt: TGTGCCAGCAGTTACCAGAAACCTGAAGCTTTCTTT

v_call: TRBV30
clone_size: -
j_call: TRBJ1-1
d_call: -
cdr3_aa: CAWSVRQVETEAFF
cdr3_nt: TGTGCCTGGAGTGTGCGACAGGTCGAGACTGAAGCTTTCTTT

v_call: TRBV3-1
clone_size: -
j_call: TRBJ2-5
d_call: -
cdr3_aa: CASSQTLERETQYF
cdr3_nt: TGTGCCAGCAGCCAAACGCTAGAACGAGAGACCCAGTACTTC

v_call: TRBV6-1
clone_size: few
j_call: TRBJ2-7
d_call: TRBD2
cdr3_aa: CASSPGLRRDEQYF
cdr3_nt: TGTGCCAGCAGCCCGGGACTACGAAGAGACGAGCAGTACTTC

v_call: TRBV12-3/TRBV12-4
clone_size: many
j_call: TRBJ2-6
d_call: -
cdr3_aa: CASSLVVDGANVLTF
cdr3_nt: TGTGCCAGCAGTTTAGTAGTCGATGGGGCCAACGTCCTGACTTTC

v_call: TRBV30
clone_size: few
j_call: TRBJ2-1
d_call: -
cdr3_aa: CAWSVGLAGNNEQFF
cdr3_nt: TGTGCCTGGAGTGTAGGATTGGCCGGGAACAATGAGCAGTTCTTC

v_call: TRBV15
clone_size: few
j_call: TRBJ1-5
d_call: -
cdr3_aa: CATSPRGSNQPQHF
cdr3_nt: TGTGCCACCTCGCCGAGGGGGAGCAATCAGCCCCAGCATTTT

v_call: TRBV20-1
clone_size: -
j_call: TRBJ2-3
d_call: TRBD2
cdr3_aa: CSAILAGVPTDTQYF
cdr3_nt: TGCAGTGCTATCCTAGCGGGAGTCCCCACAGATACGCAGTATTTT

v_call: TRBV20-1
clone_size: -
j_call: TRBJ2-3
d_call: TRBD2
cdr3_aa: CSARGLTSGNTDTQYF
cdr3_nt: TGCAGTGCTAGGGGCCTGACTAGCGGAAACACAGATACGCAGTATTTT

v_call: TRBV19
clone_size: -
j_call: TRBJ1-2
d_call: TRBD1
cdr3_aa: CASSITGQGYNYGYTF
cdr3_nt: TGTGCCAGTAGTATAACAGGACAGGGGTACAACTATGGCTACACCTTC

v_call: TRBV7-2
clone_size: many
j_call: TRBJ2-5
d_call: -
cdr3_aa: CASSFRRRQETQYF
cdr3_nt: TGTGCCAGCAGCTTTCGACGGAGACAAGAGACCCAGTACTTC

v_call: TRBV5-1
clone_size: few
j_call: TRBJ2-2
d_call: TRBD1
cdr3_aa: CASRLTGYTGELFF
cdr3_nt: TGCGCCAGCAGGTTGACAGGGTACACCGGGGAGCTGTTTTTT

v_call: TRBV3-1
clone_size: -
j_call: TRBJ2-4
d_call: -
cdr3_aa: CASSQVGTSFRYF
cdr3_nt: TGTGCCAGCAGCCAAGTAGGTACTAGTTTTCGGTACTTC

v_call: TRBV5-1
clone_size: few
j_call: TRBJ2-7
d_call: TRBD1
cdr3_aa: CASSSGRDSFYEQYF
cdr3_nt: TGCGCCAGCAGCTCCGGCCGGGACAGCTTCTACGAGCAGTACTTC

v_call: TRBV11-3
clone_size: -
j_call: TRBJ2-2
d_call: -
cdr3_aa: CASSPEAETGELFF
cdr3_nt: TGTGCCAGCAGCCCGGAGGCCGAAACCGGGGAGCTGTTTTTT

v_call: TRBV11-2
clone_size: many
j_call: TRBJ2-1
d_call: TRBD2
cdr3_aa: CASSLGEGLYNEQFF
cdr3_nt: TGTGCCAGCAGCTTAGGGGAGGGCTTATACAATGAGCAGTTCTTC

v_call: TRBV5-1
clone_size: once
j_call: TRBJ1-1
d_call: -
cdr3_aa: CASSLGTEAEAFF
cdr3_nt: TGCGCCAGCAGCCTGGGTACGGAGGCTGAAGCTTTCTTT

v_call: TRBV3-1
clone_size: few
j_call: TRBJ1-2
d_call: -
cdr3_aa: CASSQGGWNYGYTF
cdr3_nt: TGTGCCAGCAGTCAAGGGGGTTGGAACTATGGCTACACCTTC

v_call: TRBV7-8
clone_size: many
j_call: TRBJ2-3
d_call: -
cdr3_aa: CASSLAVGRAQYF
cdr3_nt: TGTGCCAGCAGCTTAGCGGTGGGGCGGGCGCAGTATTTT

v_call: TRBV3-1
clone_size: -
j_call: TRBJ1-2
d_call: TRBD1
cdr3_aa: CASSHPGGGGHGYTF
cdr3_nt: TGTGCCAGCAGCCACCCAGGGGGCGGAGGGCATGGCTACACCTTC

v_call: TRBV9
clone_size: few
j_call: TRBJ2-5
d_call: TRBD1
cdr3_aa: CASSDPRTGKETQYF
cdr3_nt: TGTGCCAGCAGCGATCCTAGGACAGGGAAGGAGACCCAGTACTTC

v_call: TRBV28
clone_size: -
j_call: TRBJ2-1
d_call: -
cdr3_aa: CASSVGRGGRNEQFF
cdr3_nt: TGTGCCAGCAGTGTTGGGCGGGGAGGTCGAAATGAGCAGTTCTTC

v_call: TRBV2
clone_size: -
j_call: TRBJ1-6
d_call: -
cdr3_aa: CASRDSISSYNSPLHF
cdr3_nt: TGTGCCAGCCGAGACAGTATCAGTTCCTATAATTCACCCCTCCACTTT

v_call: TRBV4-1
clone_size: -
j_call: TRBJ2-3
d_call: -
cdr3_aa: CASSQEWGPPTDTQYF
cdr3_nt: TGCGCCAGCAGCCAAGAGTGGGGTCCTCCCACAGATACGCAGTATTTT

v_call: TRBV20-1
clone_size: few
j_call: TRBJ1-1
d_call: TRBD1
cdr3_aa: CSATLRDRVVPMNTEAFF
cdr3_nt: TGCAGTGCTACACTCAGGGACAGGGTAGTTCCCATGAACACTGAAGCTTTCTTT

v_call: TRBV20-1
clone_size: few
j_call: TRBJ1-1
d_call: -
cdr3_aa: CSARSGGGATEAFF
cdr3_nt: TGCAGTGCTAGAAGCGGGGGGGGGGCCACTGAAGCTTTCTTT

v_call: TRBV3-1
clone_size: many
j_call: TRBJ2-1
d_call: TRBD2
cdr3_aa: CASSQGSGRRSYNEQFF
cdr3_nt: TGTGCCAGCAGCCAAGGTAGCGGGAGAAGGTCCTACAATGAGCAGTTCTTC

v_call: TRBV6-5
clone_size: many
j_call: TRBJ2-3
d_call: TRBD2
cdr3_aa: CASSYSRLAGGRTDTQYF
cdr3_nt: TGTGCCAGCAGTTACTCGAGACTAGCGGGAGGCCGCACAGATACGCAGTATTTT

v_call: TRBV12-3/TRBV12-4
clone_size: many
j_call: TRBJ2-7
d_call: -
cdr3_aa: CASKEGRPSYEQYF
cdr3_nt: TGTGCCAGCAAAGAAGGCAGACCCTCCTACGAGCAGTACTTC